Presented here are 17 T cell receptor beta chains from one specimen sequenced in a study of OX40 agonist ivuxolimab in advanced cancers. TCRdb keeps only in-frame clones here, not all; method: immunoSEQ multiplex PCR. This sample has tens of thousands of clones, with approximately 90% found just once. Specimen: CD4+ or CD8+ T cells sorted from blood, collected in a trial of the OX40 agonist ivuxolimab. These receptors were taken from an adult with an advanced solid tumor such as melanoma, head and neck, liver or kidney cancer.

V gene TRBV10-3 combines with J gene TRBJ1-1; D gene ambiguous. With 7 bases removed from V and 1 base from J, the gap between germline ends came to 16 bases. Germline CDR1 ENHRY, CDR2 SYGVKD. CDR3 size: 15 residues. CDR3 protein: CAIKERAGWNTEAFF. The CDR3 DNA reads TGTGCCATCAAGGAACGGGCTGGATGGAACACTGAAGCTTTCTTT.

This CDR3 is CASSLDEGRGWGPTEAFF. In nucleotides, the CDR3 is TGTGCCAGCAGCTTAGATGAGGGGAGAGGATGGGGTCCGACTGAAGCTTTCTTT. The rearrangement uses TRBV11-3 and TRBJ1-1; D is perhaps TRBD1 (5 bases). Germline V gives CDR1 SGHNT, CDR2 YENEEA. The CDR3 spans 18 residues. Trimming removed 0 bases at V and 5 bases at J, with 22 bases between.

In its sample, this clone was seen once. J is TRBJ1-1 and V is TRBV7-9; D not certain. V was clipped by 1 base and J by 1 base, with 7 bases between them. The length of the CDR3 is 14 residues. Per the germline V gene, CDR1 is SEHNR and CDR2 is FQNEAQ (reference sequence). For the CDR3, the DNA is TGTGCCAGCAGCTTAGAAGGGCCGAACACTGAAGCTTTCTTT. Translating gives CASSLEGPNTEAFF.

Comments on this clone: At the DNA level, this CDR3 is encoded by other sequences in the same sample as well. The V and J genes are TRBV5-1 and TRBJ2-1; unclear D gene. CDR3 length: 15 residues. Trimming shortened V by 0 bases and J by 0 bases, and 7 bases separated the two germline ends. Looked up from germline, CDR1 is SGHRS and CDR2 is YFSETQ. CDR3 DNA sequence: TGCGCCAGCAGCTTGGATCCCAGCTCCTACAATGAGCAGTTCTTC. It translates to CASSLDPSSYNEQFF.

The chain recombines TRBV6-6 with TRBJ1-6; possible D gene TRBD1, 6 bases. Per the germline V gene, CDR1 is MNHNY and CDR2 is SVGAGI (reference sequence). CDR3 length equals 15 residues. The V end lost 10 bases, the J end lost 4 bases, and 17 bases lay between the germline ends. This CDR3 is CATLPSGVYNSPLHF. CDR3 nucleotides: TGTGCCACCCTTCCATCAGGGGTGTATAATTCACCCCTCCACTTT.

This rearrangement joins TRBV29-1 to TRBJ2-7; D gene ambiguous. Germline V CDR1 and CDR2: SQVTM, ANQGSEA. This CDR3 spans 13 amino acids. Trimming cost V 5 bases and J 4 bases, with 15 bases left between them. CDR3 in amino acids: CSVQSGLGYEQYF. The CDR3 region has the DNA TGCAGCGTTCAAAGTGGTCTAGGTTACGAGCAGTACTTC.

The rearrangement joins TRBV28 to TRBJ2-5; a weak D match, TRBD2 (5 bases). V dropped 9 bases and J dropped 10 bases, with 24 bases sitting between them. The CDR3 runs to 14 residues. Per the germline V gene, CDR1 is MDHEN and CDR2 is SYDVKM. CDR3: CASSLTRGGGDQYF. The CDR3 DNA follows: TGTGCCAGTTCCTTGACACGCGGCGGAGGAGACCAGTACTTC.

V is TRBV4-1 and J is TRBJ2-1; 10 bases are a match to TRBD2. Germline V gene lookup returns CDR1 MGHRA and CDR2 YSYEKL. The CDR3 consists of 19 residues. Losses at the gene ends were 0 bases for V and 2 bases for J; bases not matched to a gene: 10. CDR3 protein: CASSQEPKAAGGAYNEQFF. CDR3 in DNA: TGCGCCAGCAGCCAAGAGCCAAAAGCAGCGGGAGGGGCCTACAATGAGCAGTTCTTC.

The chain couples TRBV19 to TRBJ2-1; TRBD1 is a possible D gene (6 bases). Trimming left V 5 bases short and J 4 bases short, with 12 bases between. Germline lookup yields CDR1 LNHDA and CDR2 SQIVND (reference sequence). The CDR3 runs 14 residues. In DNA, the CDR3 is TGTGCCAGTAGTTCGACAGGTCCTTACAATGAGCAGTTCTTC. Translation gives CASSSTGPYNEQFF.

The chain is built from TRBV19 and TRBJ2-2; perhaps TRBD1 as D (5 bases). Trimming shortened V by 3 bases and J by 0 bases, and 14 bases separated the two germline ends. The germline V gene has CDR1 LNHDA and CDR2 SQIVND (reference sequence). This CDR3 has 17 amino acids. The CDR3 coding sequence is TGTGCCAGTAGTATTAGGGGCCCTAGGGCGAACACCGGGGAGCTGTTTTTT. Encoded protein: CASSIRGPRANTGELFF.

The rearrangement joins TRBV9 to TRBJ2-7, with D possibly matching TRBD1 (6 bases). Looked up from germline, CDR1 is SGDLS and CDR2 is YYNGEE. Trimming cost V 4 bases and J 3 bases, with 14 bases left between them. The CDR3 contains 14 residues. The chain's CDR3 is CASSLRAGVYEQYF. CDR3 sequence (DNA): TGTGCCAGCAGCCTCCGCGCAGGGGTCTACGAGCAGTACTTC.

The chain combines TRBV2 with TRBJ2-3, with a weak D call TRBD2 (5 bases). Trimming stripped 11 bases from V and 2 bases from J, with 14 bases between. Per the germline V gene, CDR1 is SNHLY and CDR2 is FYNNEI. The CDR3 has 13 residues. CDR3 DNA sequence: TGTGCCCCCGAGGGCACTTTCACAGATACGCAGTATTTT. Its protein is CAPEGTFTDTQYF. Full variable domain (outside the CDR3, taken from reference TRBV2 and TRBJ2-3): EPEVTQTPSHQVTQMGQEVILRCVPISNHLYFYWYRQILGQKVEFLVSFYNNEISEKSEIFDDQFSVERPDGSNFTLKIRSTKLEDSAMYFCAPEGTFTDTQYFGPGTRLTVL.

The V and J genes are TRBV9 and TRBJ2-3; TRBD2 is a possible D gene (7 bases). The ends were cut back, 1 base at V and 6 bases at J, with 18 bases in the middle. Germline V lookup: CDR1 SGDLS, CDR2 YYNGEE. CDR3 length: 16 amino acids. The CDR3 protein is CASSVWGGGGGDTQYF. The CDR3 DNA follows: TGTGCCAGCAGCGTATGGGGCGGAGGGGGAGGGGATACGCAGTATTTT.

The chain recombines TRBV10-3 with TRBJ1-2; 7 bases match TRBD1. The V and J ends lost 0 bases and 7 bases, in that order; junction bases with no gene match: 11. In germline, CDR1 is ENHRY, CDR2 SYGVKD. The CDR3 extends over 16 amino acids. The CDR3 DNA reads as TGTGCCATCAGTGAGTCGAACAGGGGCGAACTCGCTGGCTACACCTTC. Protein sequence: CAISESNRGELAGYTF.

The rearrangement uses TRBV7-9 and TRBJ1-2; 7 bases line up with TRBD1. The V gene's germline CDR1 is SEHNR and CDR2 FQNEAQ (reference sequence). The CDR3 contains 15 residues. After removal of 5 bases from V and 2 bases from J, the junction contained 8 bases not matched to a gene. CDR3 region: CASSQGQDRNYGYTF. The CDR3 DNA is TGTGCCAGCAGCCAAGGCCAGGACAGGAACTATGGCTACACCTTC.

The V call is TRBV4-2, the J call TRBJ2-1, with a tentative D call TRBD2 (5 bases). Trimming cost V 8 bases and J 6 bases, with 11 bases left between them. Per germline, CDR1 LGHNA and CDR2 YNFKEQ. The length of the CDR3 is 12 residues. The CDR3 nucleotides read TGTGCCAGCGGGTATGGAGGCAATGAGCAGTTCTTC. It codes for CASGYGGNEQFF.

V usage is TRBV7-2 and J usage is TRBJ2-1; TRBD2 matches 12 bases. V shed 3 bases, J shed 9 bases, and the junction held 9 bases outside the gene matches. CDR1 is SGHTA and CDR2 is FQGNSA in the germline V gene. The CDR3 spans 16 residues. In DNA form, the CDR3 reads TGTGCCAGCAGCTTTCTCTCTAGCGGGAGGGCCGGTGAGCAGTTCTTC. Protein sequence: CASSFLSSGRAGEQFF.